This T cell receptor beta chain was recorded in a study of cytomegalovirus exposure and HLA in healthy donors. Study conclusions and caveats: Researchers reportedly found TCR beta sequences accurately predicted most subjects' HLA-A and HLA-B alleles.

Remarks on this clone: The antigen is undetermined.

It was with 60 Vbeta and 13 Jbeta primers that the PCR ran. Using immunoSEQ multiplex PCR, the repertoire was profiled, and TCRdb retains in-frame clones only, with some absent. The data show 25,000 to 40,000 clones, less than 70% seen once. The source material was PBMCs. The origin of this receptor is a man aged 50-60 years in good health and CMV-seropositive.

The chain's CDR3 is CASFTSGSPGELFF. The CDR3 DNA follows: TGTGCCAGCTTCACTAGCGGGAGTCCCGGGGAGCTGTTTTTT. The rearrangement uses TRBV6-1 and TRBJ2-2; the match to TRBD2 covers 11 bases. The CDR3 is 14 residues long. V lost 8 bases and J lost 6; bases outside the gene matches: 5. CDR1 is MNHNS and CDR2 is SASEGT in the germline V gene.